A single sample is the source of the 19 T cell receptor beta chains below, sequenced in a study of PD-L1 blockade in urothelial cancer. Time point meaning: peripheral blood 6 weeks after treatment start. Some clones are missing from TCRdb's copy, which holds only in-frame ones; the method was immunoSEQ multiplex PCR. The profile shows tens of thousands of clones, more than 70% of them singletons. Source: PBMCs, taken around atezolizumab (anti-PD-L1) treatment. The receptors stem from a man aged 55-75 years with urothelial cancer.

The rearrangement uses TRBV2 and TRBJ2-7, with 7 bases lining up with TRBD1. V gave up 6 bases and J gave up 2 bases; unmatched junction bases: 13. The CDR3 runs to 16 residues. CDR1 SNHLY and CDR2 FYNNEI come from the germline V gene. The CDR3, as DNA: TGTGCCAGCAGCGAATCGAGGAACAGGGGAGCCTACGAGCAGTACTTC. Translated, it gives CASSESRNRGAYEQYF.

The V gene is TRBV5-1, the J gene TRBJ2-7; TRBD2 aligns across 7 bases. The V and J ends lost 4 bases and 2 bases, in that order; junction bases with no gene match: 9. The CDR3 runs 15 residues. Looked up from germline, CDR1 is SGHRS and CDR2 is YFSETQ. CDR3 in amino acids: CASSRGVSLTYEQYF. The CDR3 nucleotides read TGCGCCAGCAGCCGGGGGGTAAGTCTAACCTACGAGCAGTACTTC.

The genes are TRBV30 and TRBJ2-7, with TRBD2 matching 8 bases. Looked up from germline, CDR1 is GTSNPN and CDR2 is SVGIG (reference sequence). The V and J ends lost 6 bases and 4 bases, in that order; junction bases with no gene match: 8. The CDR3 covers 13 residues. CDR3 coding DNA: TGTGCCTGCGACGGCGGGGGGCTTTACGAGCAGTACTTC. It yields the protein CACDGGGLYEQYF.

The CDR3 DNA sequence: TGTGCCAGCAGCTTAGCGGGAGGGTTCGGGTTTGACGGCTACAATGAGCAGTTCTTC. Protein sequence: CASSLAGGFGFDGYNEQFF. The chain employs TRBV7-2 and TRBJ2-1; 7 bases are a match to TRBD2. This CDR3 comprises 19 residues. V trimming: 0 bases; J trimming: 3 bases; junction bases outside the gene matches: 14. The germline gives CDR1 SGHTA, CDR2 FQGNSA. Full variable domain (remainder filled in from reference TRBV7-2 and TRBJ2-1): GAGVSQSPSNKVTEKGKDVELRCDPISGHTALYWYRQSLGQGLEFLIYFQGNSAPDKSGLPSDRFSAERTGGSVSTLTIQRTQQEDSAVYLCASSLAGGFGFDGYNEQFFGPGTRLTVL.

The V call is TRBV9, the J call TRBJ2-7; 10 bases match TRBD2. V gave up 7 bases and J gave up 4 bases; unmatched junction bases: 20. The V gene's germline CDR1 is SGDLS and CDR2 YYNGEE. The CDR3 is 18 residues long. DNA of the CDR3: TGTGCCAGCGTGTTGGTATTGAGCGGGAGGGTTATCCGGTACGAGCAGTACTTC. Translating gives CASVLVLSGRVIRYEQYF.

This chain's CDR3 is CATTGAGNTIYF. The CDR3 nucleotides read TGTGCCACCACCGGAGCGGGAAACACCATATATTTT. The chain uses TRBV28 and TRBJ1-3, with D hard to call. The germline gives CDR1 MDHEN, CDR2 SYDVKM. The ends were cut back, 10 bases at V and 4 bases at J, with 11 bases in the middle. The CDR3 has 12 amino acids.

This rearrangement joins TRBV7-6 to TRBJ2-1, with a weak D call TRBD2 (6 bases). The CDR3 is made up of 14 amino acids. Germline V gene data show CDR1 as SGHVS and CDR2 as FNYEAQ. Trimming took off 6 bases at V and 8 bases at J, with 17 bases between the two ends. The CDR3, as DNA: TGTGCCAGCAGTAGCGGAGCCCTTCGGGATGAGCAGTTCTTC. It is translated as CASSSGALRDEQFF.

V gene TRBV6-1 combines with J gene TRBJ2-7; D gene uncertain. Trimming took 4 bases from V and 0 from J, leaving 7 bases between them. CDR3 length equals 13 residues. Germline V gene lookup returns CDR1 MNHNS and CDR2 SASEGT. In DNA, the CDR3 is TGTGCCAGCAGTGGCCCTAACTCCTACGAGCAGTACTTC. This codes for CASSGPNSYEQYF.

This clone was seen a single time. One end of the junction fails to match germline, which may point to a read error. The chain uses TRBV5-1 and TRBJ2-1; TRBD2 matches at 14 bases. Germline assignment: CDR1 SGHRS and CDR2 YFSETQ. The CDR3 runs to 17 residues. The CDR3 here is CVSSLREGLAGDNEQFF. DNA of the CDR3: TGCGTCAGCAGCTTACGGGAGGGACTAGCGGGAGATAATGAGCAGTTCTTC.

The rearrangement links TRBV29-1 to TRBJ2-2, with 7 bases aligning to TRBD2. Germline CDR1 is SQVTM and CDR2 is ANQGSEA. Trimming at V came to 2 bases and at J to 0 bases, leaving 3 bases not matched to a gene. There are 15 residues in the CDR3. In nucleotides, the CDR3 is TGCAGCGTTGAAACCGGGGGGTCGAACACCGGGGAGCTGTTTTTT. It codes for CSVETGGSNTGELFF.

This clone was seen once. The J gene is TRBJ1-2, the V gene TRBV7-8; D perhaps matches TRBD1 (6 bases). This CDR3 has 13 amino acids. CDR1 and CDR2 from the germline V gene are SGHVS and FQNEAQ. V was shortened by 8 bases and J by 4 bases, with 14 bases between the two germline ends. CDR3 protein: CASSTGQSYGYTF. CDR3 in DNA: TGTGCCAGCTCCACAGGGCAATCCTATGGCTACACCTTC.

This rearrangement joins TRBV28 to TRBJ2-7; D is possibly TRBD2 (6 bases). This CDR3 comprises 14 residues. Trimming took 2 bases from V and 2 from J, leaving 10 bases between them. Germline CDR1 and CDR2: MDHEN and SYDVKM. The CDR3 is CASSLVGRTYEQYF. The DNA for the CDR3 is TGTGCCAGCAGTTTAGTGGGGAGGACCTACGAGCAGTACTTC.

This CDR3 reads CASSLAFRGPGELFF. The CDR3 DNA reads as TGTGCCAGCAGCTTAGCATTCAGGGGGCCCGGGGAGCTGTTTTTT. The V and J genes are TRBV7-8 and TRBJ2-2, with 8 bases aligning to TRBD1. This CDR3 is 15 amino acids long. The V gene end was trimmed by 0 bases and the J gene end by 6 bases; junction bases not matched to a gene: 3. Germline V lookup: CDR1 SGHVS, CDR2 FQNEAQ. The whole variable domain, filled in from reference TRBV7-8 and TRBJ2-2, reads GAGVSQSPRYKVAKRGQDVALRCDPISGHVSLFWYQQALGQGPEFLTYFQNEAQLDKSGLPSDRFFAERPEGSVSTLKIQRTQQEDSAVYLCASSLAFRGPGELFFGEGSRLTVL.

The chain carries TRBV5-6 and TRBJ1-4; TRBD1 aligns across 11 bases. The CDR3 is 15 amino acids. With V trimmed by 4 bases and J by 5 bases, 4 bases remained unmatched. Germline CDR1 reads SGHDT; CDR2 reads YYEEEE. DNA for the CDR3: TGTGCCAGCAGCCCCGGGACAGGGGGGAATGAAAAACTGTTTTTT. This codes for CASSPGTGGNEKLFF.

The chain carries TRBV27 and TRBJ1-2; the D gene is possibly TRBD1 (5 bases). CDR1 and CDR2 from the germline V gene are MNHEY and SMNVEV (reference sequence). V lost 8 bases to trimming and J lost 6 bases, with 19 bases between them. The CDR3 runs to 14 residues. In DNA, the CDR3 is TGTGCCAGCCACGACGGGGGGAGATTCGATGGCTACACCTTC. This gives the protein CASHDGGRFDGYTF.

This rearrangement joins TRBV7-2 to TRBJ2-5; 9 bases line up with TRBD2. With 0 bases clipped from V and 6 bases from J, the junction kept 5 bases outside the gene matches. CDR1 is SGHTA, CDR2 FQGNSA, per germline. This CDR3 is 15 amino acids long. For the CDR3, the DNA is TGTGCCAGCAGCTTAGCGCGGGGGGGCGTGAAGACCCAGTACTTC. The encoded protein is CASSLARGGVKTQYF.

The rearrangement links TRBV7-8 to TRBJ2-7; TRBD1 matches at 7 bases. V shed 5 bases, J shed 2 bases, and the junction held 12 bases outside the gene matches. Germline loops: CDR1 SGHVS, CDR2 FQNEAQ. The CDR3 extends over 16 amino acids. This chain's CDR3 is CASSIRGPDRAYEQYF. The CDR3 DNA reads TGTGCCAGCAGCATAAGGGGGCCGGACCGCGCCTACGAGCAGTACTTC. Looking up the rest from reference TRBV7-8 and TRBJ2-7 gives the full variable domain: GAGVSQSPRYKVAKRGQDVALRCDPISGHVSLFWYQQALGQGPEFLTYFQNEAQLDKSGLPSDRFFAERPEGSVSTLKIQRTQQEDSAVYLCASSIRGPDRAYEQYFGPGTRLTVT.

The count of this clone is one. V is TRBV5-8 and J is TRBJ1-1; 10 nucleotides match TRBD1. This CDR3 is 16 amino acids long. V dropped 5 bases and J dropped 4; count of bases not matched to a gene: 11. Germline CDR1 and CDR2: SGHTS and YDEGEE. The CDR3: CASRYGRDRGSTEAFF. DNA of the CDR3: TGTGCCAGCAGATATGGCCGGGACAGGGGTAGCACTGAAGCTTTCTTT.

The genes are TRBV9 and TRBJ2-7; TRBD2 agrees at 7 bases. Trimming at V came to 0 bases and at J to 6 bases, leaving 3 bases not matched to a gene. There are 13 residues in the CDR3. Per the germline V gene, CDR1 is SGDLS and CDR2 is YYNGEE. The CDR3 DNA sequence: TGTGCCAGCAGCGTAGTTCCTAGCGGCGAGCAGTACTTC. Amino acids: CASSVVPSGEQYF.